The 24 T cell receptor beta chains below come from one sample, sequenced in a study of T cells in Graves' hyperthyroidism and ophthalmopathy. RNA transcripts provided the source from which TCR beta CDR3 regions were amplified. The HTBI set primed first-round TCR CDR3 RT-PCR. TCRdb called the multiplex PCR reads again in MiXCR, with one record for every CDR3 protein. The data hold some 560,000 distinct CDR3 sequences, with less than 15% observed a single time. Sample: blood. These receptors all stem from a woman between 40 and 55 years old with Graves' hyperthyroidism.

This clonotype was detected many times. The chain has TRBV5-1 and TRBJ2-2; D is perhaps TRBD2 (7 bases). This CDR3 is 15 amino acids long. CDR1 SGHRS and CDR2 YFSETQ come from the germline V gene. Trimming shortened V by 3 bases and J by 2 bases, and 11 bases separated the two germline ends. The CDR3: CASSWGGPNTGELFF. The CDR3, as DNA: TGCGCCAGCAGCTGGGGGGGCCCTAACACCGGGGAGCTGTTTTTT.

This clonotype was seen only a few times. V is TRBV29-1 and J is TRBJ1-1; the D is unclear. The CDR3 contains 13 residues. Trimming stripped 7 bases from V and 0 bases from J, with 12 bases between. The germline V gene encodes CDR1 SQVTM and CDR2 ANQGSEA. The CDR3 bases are TGCAGCGCCCAGACCAGTCTGAACACTGAAGCTTTCTTT. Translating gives CSAQTSLNTEAFF. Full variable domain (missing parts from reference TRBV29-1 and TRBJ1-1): SAVISQKPSRDICQRGTSLTIQCQVDSQVTMMFWYRQQPGQSLTLIATANQGSEATYESGFVIDKFPISRPNLTFSTLTVSNMSPEDSSIYLCSAQTSLNTEAFFGQGTRLTVV.

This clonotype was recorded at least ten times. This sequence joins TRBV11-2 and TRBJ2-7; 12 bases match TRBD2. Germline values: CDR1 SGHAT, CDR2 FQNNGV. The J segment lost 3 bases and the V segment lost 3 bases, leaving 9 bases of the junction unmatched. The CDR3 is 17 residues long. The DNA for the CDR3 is TGTGCCAGCAGCTTCTCTAGCGGGAGGGCCTACAGCTACGAGCAGTACTTC. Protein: CASSFSSGRAYSYEQYF.

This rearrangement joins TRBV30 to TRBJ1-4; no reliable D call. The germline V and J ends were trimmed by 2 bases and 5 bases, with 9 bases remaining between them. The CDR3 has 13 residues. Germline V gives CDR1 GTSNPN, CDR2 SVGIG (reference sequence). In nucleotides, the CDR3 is TGTGCCTGGAGTTATAGCGGAAATGAAAAACTGTTTTTT. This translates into CAWSYSGNEKLFF.

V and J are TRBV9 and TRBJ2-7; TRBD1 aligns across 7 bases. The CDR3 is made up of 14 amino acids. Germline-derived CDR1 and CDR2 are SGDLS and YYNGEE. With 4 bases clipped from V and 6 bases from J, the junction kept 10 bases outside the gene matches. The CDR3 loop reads CASSLRDSTGEQYF. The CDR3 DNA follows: TGTGCCAGCAGCCTGAGGGACAGCACGGGCGAGCAGTACTTC.

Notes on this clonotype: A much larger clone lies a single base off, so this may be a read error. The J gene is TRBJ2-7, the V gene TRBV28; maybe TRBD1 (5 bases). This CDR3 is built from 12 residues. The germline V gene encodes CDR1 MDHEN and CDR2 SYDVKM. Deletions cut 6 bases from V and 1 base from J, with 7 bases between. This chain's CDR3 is CASSRQSYEQYF. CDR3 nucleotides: TGTGCCAGCAGCCGACAGTCCTACGAGCAGTACTTC.

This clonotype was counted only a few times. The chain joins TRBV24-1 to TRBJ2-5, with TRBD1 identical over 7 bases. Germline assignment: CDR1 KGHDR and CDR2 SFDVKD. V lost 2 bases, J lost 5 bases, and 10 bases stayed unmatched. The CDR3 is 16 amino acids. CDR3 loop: CATSDSTGLMGETQYF. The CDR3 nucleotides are TGTGCCACCAGTGATTCGACAGGGTTAATGGGGGAGACCCAGTACTTC.

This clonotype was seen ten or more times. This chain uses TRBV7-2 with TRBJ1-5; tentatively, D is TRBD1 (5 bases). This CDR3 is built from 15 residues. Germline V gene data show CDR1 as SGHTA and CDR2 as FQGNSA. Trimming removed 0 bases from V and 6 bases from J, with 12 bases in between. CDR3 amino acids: CASSLAFAGSQPQHF. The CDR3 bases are TGTGCCAGCAGCTTAGCGTTTGCAGGGAGTCAGCCCCAGCATTTT.

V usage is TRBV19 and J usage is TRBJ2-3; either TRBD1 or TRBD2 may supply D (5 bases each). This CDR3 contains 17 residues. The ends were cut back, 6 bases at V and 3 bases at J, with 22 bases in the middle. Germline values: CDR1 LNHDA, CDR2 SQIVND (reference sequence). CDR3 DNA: TGTGCCAGTAGGCCGAGGGGCCCCAGGGTGAGGACAGATACGCAGTATTTT. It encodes CASRPRGPRVRTDTQYF.

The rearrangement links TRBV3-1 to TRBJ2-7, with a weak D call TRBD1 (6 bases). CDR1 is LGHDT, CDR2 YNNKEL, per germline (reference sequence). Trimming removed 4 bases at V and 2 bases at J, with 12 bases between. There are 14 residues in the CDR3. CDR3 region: CASSPRQDTYEQYF. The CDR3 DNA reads TGTGCCAGCAGCCCGAGACAGGACACCTACGAGCAGTACTTC.

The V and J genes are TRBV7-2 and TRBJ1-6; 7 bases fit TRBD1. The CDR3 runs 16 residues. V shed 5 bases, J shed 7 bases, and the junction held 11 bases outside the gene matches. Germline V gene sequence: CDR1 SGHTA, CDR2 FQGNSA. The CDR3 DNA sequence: TGTGCCAGCAGCCGACAGACCGGGACAGTAAATTCACCCCTCCACTTT. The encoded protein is CASSRQTGTVNSPLHF.

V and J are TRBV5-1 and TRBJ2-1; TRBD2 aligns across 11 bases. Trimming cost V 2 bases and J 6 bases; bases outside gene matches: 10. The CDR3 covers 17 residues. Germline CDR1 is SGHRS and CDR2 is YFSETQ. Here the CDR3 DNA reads TGCGCCAGCAGCTTCATCAATAGCGGGAGGGCCCTCAATGAGCAGTTCTTC. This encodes CASSFINSGRALNEQFF.

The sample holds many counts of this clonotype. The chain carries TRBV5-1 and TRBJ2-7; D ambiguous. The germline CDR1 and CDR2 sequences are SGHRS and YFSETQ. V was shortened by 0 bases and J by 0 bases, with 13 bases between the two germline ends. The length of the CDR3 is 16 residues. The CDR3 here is CASSLEGTAGSYEQYF. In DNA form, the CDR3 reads TGCGCCAGCAGCTTGGAGGGCACCGCCGGCTCCTACGAGCAGTACTTC.

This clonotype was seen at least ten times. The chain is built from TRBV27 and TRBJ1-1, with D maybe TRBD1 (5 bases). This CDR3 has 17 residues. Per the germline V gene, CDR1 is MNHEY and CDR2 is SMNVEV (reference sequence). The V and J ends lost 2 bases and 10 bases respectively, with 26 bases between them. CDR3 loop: CASSLPGTAPFLRLAFF. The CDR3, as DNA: TGTGCCAGCAGTTTACCCGGGACTGCCCCGTTTCTACGGTTAGCTTTCTTT.

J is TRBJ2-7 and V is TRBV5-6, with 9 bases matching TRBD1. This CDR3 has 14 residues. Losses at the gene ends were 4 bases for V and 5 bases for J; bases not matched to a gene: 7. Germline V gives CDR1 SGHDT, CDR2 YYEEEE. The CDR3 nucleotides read TGTGCCAGCAGCAGGGGGGACAGGGCAGACGAGCAGTACTTC. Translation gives CASSRGDRADEQYF.

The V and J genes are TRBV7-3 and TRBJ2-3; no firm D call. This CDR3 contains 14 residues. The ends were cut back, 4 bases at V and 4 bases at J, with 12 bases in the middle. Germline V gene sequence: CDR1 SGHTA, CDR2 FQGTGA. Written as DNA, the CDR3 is TGTGCCAGCAGCTCCGGACCCGGCCCAGATACGCAGTATTTT. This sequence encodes CASSSGPGPDTQYF.

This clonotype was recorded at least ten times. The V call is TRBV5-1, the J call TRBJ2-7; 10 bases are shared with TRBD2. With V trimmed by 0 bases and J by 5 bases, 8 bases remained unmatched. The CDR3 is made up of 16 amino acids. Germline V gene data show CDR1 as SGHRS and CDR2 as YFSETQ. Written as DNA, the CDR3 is TGCGCCAGCAGCTTGGCCTTGGCTAGCGGGAGCAACGAGCAGTACTTC. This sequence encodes CASSLALASGSNEQYF.

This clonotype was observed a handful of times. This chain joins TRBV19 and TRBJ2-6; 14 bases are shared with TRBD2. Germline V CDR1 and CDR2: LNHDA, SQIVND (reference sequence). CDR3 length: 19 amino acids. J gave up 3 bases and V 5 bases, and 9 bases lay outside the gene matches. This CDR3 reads CASSPTGTSGSYGANVLTF. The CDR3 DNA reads TGTGCCAGTAGTCCCACCGGGACTAGCGGGAGTTATGGGGCCAACGTCCTGACTTTC. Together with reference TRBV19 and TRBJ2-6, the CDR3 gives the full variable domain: DGGITQSPKYLFRKEGQNVTLSCEQNLNHDAMYWYRQDPGQGLRLIYYSQIVNDFQKGDIAEGYSVSREKKESFPLTVTSAQKNPTAFYLCASSPTGTSGSYGANVLTFGAGSRLTVL.

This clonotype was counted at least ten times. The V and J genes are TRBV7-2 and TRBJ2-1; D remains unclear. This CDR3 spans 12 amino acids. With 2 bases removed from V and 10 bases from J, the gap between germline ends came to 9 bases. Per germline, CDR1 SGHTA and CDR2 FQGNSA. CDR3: CASSLIGREQFF. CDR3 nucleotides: TGTGCCAGCAGCTTAATCGGGCGAGAGCAGTTCTTC. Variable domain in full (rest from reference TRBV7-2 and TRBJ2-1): GAGVSQSPSNKVTEKGKDVELRCDPISGHTALYWYRQSLGQGLEFLIYFQGNSAPDKSGLPSDRFSAERTGGSVSTLTIQRTQQEDSAVYLCASSLIGREQFFGPGTRLTVL.

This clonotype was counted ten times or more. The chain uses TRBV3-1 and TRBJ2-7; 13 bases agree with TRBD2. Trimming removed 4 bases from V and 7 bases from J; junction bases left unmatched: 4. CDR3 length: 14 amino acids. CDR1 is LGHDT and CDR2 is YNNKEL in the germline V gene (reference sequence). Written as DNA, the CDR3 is TGTGCCAGCAGCCCCGGGACTAGCGGGGAGGAGCAGTACTTC. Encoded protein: CASSPGTSGEEQYF.

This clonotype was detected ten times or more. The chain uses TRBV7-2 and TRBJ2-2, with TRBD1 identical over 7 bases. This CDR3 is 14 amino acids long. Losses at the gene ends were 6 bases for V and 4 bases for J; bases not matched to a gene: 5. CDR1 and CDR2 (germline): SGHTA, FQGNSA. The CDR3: CASRTGQPTGELFF. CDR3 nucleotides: TGTGCCAGCAGAACGGGACAGCCCACCGGGGAGCTGTTTTTT.

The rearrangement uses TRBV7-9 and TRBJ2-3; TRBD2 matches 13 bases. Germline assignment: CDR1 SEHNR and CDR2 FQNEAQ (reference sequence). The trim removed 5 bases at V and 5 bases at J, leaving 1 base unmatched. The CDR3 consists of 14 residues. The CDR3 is CASSRTSGRDTQYF. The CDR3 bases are TGTGCCAGCAGCCGGACTAGCGGGAGAGATACGCAGTATTTT.

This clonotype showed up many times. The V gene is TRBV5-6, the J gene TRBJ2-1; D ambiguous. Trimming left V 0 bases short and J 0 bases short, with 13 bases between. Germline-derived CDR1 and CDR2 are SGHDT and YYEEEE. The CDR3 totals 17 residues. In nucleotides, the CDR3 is TGTGCCAGCAGCTTGGAGATATCGGGTAGCTCCTACAATGAGCAGTTCTTC. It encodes CASSLEISGSSYNEQFF.

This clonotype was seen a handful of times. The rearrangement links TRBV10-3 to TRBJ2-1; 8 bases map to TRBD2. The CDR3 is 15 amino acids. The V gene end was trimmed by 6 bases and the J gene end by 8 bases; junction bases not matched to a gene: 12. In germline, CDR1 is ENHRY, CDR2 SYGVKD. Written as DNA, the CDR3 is TGTGCCATCAGACAATACACTAGCGGTGGGGATGAGCAGTTCTTC. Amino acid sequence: CAIRQYTSGGDEQFF.